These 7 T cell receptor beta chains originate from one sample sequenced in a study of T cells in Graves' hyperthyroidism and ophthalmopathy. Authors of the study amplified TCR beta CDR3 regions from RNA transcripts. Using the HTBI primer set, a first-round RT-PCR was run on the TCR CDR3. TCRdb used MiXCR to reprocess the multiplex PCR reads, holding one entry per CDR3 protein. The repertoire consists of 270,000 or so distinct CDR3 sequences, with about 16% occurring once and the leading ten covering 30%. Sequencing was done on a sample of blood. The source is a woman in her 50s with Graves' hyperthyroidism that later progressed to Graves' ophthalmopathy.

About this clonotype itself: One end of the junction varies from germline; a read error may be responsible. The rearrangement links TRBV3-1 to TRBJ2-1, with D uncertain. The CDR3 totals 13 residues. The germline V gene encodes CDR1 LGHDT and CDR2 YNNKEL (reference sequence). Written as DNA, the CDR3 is TGTGTCAGCAGCCCCCGACTGGCCAATGAGCAGTTCTTC. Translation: CVSSPRLANEQFF.

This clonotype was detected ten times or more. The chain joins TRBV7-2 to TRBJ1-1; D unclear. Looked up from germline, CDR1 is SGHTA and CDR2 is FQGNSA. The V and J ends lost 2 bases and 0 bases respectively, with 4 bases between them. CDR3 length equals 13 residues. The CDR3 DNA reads TGTGCCAGCAGCTTATGGATGAACACTGAAGCTTTCTTT. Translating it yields CASSLWMNTEAFF.

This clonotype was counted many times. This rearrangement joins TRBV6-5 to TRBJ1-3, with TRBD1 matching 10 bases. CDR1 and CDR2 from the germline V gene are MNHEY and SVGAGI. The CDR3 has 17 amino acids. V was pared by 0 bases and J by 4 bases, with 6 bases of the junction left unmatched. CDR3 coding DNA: TGTGCCAGCAGTTACTCGTCCGGGACAGGGGCGGGAAACACCATATATTTT. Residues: CASSYSSGTGAGNTIYF.

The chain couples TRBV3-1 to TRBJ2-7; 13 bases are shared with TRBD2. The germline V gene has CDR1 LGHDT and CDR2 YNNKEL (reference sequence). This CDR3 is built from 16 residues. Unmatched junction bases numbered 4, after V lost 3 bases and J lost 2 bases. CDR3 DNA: TGTGCCAGCAGCCATCGGACTAGCGGGAGTACCTACGAGCAGTACTTC. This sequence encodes CASSHRTSGSTYEQYF.

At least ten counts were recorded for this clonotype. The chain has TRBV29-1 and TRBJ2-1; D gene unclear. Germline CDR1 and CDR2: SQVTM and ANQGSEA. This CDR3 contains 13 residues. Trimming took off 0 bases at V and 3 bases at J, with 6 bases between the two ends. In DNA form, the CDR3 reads TGCAGCGTTGAAGAAGGATTCTACAATGAGCAGTTCTTC. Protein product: CSVEEGFYNEQFF.

The CDR3 reads CASSRSGSPNTGELFF. CDR3 in DNA: TGTGCCAGCAGCCGTAGCGGGAGCCCGAACACCGGGGAGCTGTTTTTT. The chain links TRBV5-5 to TRBJ2-2; 9 nucleotides agree with TRBD2. This CDR3 region has 16 residues. Trimming at V came to 4 bases and at J to 0 bases, leaving 4 bases not matched to a gene. Looked up from germline, CDR1 is SGHKS and CDR2 is YYEKEE (reference sequence).

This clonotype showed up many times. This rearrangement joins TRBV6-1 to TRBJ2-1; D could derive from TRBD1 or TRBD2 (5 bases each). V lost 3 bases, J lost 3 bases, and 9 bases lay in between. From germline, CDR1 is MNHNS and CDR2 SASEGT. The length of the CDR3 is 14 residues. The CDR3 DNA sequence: TGTGCCAGCAGTGATGGGACGATCTACAATGAGCAGTTCTTC. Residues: CASSDGTIYNEQFF.